What follows is one T cell receptor beta chain and its context. Its antigen is unknown. No base quality values were provided; no much bigger clone lies one nucleotide off. The V end gives up 5 bases and the J end 4 bases, leaving 12 bases in the junction not matched to a gene. From the cysteine through the phenylalanine, the CDR3 covers 16 amino acids. The kept DNA is CDR3 alone, 48 bases in frame from the first base. The germline V gene (reference sequence) provides CDR1 DFQATT and CDR2 SNEGSKA. Explained via the paper, the treatment or condition label denotes: allogeneic hematopoietic cell transplantation with graft depleted of TCRalphabeta T cells and CD19 B cells. The children who served as transplant recipients had been given grafts of TCRalphabeta/CD19-depleted allogeneic hematopoietic cells. This specimen comes from a study of T-cell reconstitution after alpha-beta-depleted transplantation in children (dated by TCRdb to between 2015 and 2016). Background on the whole study: Using TCR repertoire profiling, the study followed T-cell immune reconstitution in a quantitative way in children after TCRalphabeta/CD19-depleted allogeneic hematopoietic cell transplantation.

General conclusions and limits of the study: Hyperexpanded clone frequencies declined over subsequent months; after one year, T-cell counts and TCRbeta diversity were mostly attributed to newly produced T cells. In some patients, high TCRbeta diversity at day 60 was attributed to recipient T cells and intrathymic progenitors that had survived conditioning. About two months after transplant, the apparently early recovery of alphabetaT-cell counts reportedly depended on just several hundred clones that had expanded rapidly and came from non-depleted graft cells.

Libraries came from PCR. Data came from an Illumina HiSeq 2500. TCR library preparation used molecular barcoding, with unique molecular identifiers applied to normalize quantification of the TCRbeta repertoire. TCRdb applied fastp at Q25 and MiXCR to the public reads, then kept only in-frame beta chains. Every distinct CDR3 protein forms one entry, paired with its most common genes and DNA. Counted in this sample were hundreds of thousands of distinct CDR3 sequences; 15% to 20% of them appeared once. Around 43% of the sample comes from the top ten. The TCR comes from a male patient between 2 and 10 years old who had a stem cell transplant for acute lymphoblastic leukemia, so the T cells may come from the graft donor. The specimen comprised PBMCs, mostly from graft donor cells, sampled 360 days after TCRalphabeta/CD19-depleted stem cell transplant. This receptor chain uses TRBV20-1 and TRBJ2-3, and 10 junctional nucleotides match TRBD2. The DNA sequence is as follows: TGCAGTGCTCTACTAGCGGGAAGAAGCGCAGCAGATACGCAGTATTTT. This encodes CSALLAGRSAADTQYF.